The TCR beta chain described here comes from a study of blood T cell repertoires in COVID-19. CDR3 length equals 14 residues. V was shortened by 5 bases and J by 3 bases, with 13 bases between the two germline ends. Germline-derived CDR1 and CDR2 are SGHTA and FQGTGA. TCRdb's table, derived via immunoSEQ multiplex PCR, lists solely in-frame clones and lacks some. The table records approximately 260,000 clones, 70% to 90% of them present only once. This study enrolled people aged about 18 to 90 from about two dozen US geographic areas. Cohorts were assigned according to the clinical history that participants reported.

The clonotype originates from a woman aged 50 to 60 who had been exposed to COVID-19. The chain couples TRBV7-3 to TRBJ1-1, with a tentative D call TRBD1 (6 bases). Specimen: PBMCs or T cells enriched from blood (not recorded which). The CDR3 nucleotides are TGTGCCAGCAGCCCCCAGGGGTGGGACACTGAAGCTTTCTTT. Protein: CASSPQGWDTEAFF.